The rows below give T cell receptor beta chains drawn from one sample of a study of T-cell reconstitution after alpha-beta-depleted transplantation in children. From the PCR reads, TCRdb called clonotypes with MiXCR, one entry per CDR3 protein. In the table there are approximately 170,000 distinct CDR3 sequences, over 8.5% of which are singletons. The source material was PBMCs, sampled before TCRalphabeta/CD19-depleted stem cell transplant. Source of these receptors: a boy aged 2 to 10 with acute myeloid leukemia, due to receive a stem cell transplant. CDR3s leave out the opening cysteine and the closing phenylalanine or tryptophan.

V gene	J gene	CDR3 protein
TRBV9	TRBJ2-1	ASSVSGSYYNEQF
TRBV16	TRBJ1-2	ASSQSLGSSYGYT
TRBV4-1	TRBJ2-7	ASSQDGASGRMWEQY
TRBV20-1	TRBJ2-7	SARTIRRSGGYEQY
TRBV29-1	TRBJ2-7	SGGADRGSNEQY
TRBV2	TRBJ2-3	ASIGGGSPDTQY
TRBV2	TRBJ2-7	ASSVGSGSIYEQY
TRBV20-1	TRBJ2-1	SATSPSVHEQF
TRBV3-1	TRBJ2-1	ASSQVASGNNEQF
TRBV27	TRBJ2-6	ASSSSRASGANVLT
TRBV12-3/TRBV12-4	TRBJ2-3	ASSFGRDTDTQY
TRBV7-9	TRBJ1-1	ASSYSSRNTEAF
TRBV7-2	TRBJ1-2	ASSLEAANYGYT
TRBV20-1	TRBJ1-4	SANTGNEKLF